Below are 17 T cell receptor beta chains sequenced from a single sample in a study of cytomegalovirus exposure and HLA in healthy donors. PCR involved 60 Vbeta and 13 Jbeta primers. Sequencing used immunoSEQ multiplex PCR; TCRdb keeps in-frame clones, though not all of them. Of more than 90,000 clones in the sample, 76% were seen once. The sample was PBMCs. The receptors shown here come from a man between 35 and 55 years old in good health and CMV-seronegative.

The J gene is TRBJ2-7, the V gene TRBV4-3, with 11 bases lining up with TRBD2. The V segment lost 5 bases and the J segment 5 bases; nucleotides outside the gene matches: 11. CDR3 length: 16 residues. Germline V gene sequence: CDR1 LGHNA, CDR2 YSLEER. The CDR3 nucleotides are TGCGCCAGCAGCTTCGTACTAGCGGGAGCGACGAACGAGCAGTACTTC. Translated, it gives CASSFVLAGATNEQYF.

J is TRBJ2-7 and V is TRBV30; D gene unclear. V shed 2 bases and J shed 6 bases, with 17 bases lying between them. This CDR3 comprises 14 residues. Germline-derived CDR1 and CDR2 are GTSNPN and SVGIG (reference sequence). In DNA, the CDR3 is TGTGCCTGGAGTATTACGGCAGGCATTGTCGAGCAGTACTTC. This translates into CAWSITAGIVEQYF. The complete variable domain, with remaining parts taken from reference TRBV30 and TRBJ2-7, reads SQTIHQWPATLVQPVGSPLSLECTVEGTSNPNLYWYRQAAGRGLQLLFYSVGIGQISSEVPQNLSASRPQDRQFILSSKKLLLSDSGFYLCAWSITAGIVEQYFGPGTRLTVT.

The chain employs TRBV10-1 and TRBJ1-2; TRBD1 agrees at 7 bases. After removal of 0 bases from V and 3 bases from J, the junction contained 4 bases not matched to a gene. The CDR3 runs 15 residues. Looked up from germline, CDR1 is WNHNN and CDR2 is SYGVQD (reference sequence). The CDR3 loop is CASSESKQGDYGYTF. CDR3 DNA sequence: TGCGCCAGCAGTGAGTCGAAGCAGGGGGACTATGGCTACACCTTC.

The V call is TRBV29-1, the J call TRBJ1-4; TRBD1 aligns across 9 bases. The CDR3 contains 13 residues. The germline V gene encodes CDR1 SQVTM and CDR2 ANQGSEA. V dropped 6 bases and J dropped 7; count of bases not matched to a gene: 6. The CDR3 here is CSVKQGAGEKLFF. CDR3 DNA: TGCAGCGTAAAACAGGGGGCGGGTGAAAAACTGTTTTTT.

This chain joins TRBV18 and TRBJ1-3; D call uncertain. CDR1 is KGHSH and CDR2 is LQKENI in the germline V gene. CDR3 length equals 13 residues. V shed 4 bases and J shed 8 bases, with 12 bases lying between them. The CDR3 DNA follows: TGTGCCAGCTCACACTCGCAGGTCGACACCATATATTTT. Translated: CASSHSQVDTIYF. The variable domain in full, with the rest retrieved from reference TRBV18 and TRBJ1-3, is NAGVMQNPRHLVRRRGQEARLRCSPMKGHSHVYWYRQLPEEGLKFMVYLQKENIIDESGMPKERFSAEFPKEGPSILRIQQVVRGDSAAYFCASSHSQVDTIYFGEGSWLTVV.

The V and J genes are TRBV11-2 and TRBJ2-5, with 9 positions matching TRBD2. This CDR3 region has 13 residues. V dropped 1 base and J dropped 11; count of bases not matched to a gene: 5. CDR1 is SGHAT, CDR2 FQNNGV, per germline. Here the CDR3 reads CASSLGAGGEQYF. As DNA, the CDR3 is TGTGCCAGCAGCTTAGGAGCGGGGGGTGAGCAGTACTTC.

V usage is TRBV7-2 and J usage is TRBJ1-2, with D unclear. Germline V gene data show CDR1 as SGHTA and CDR2 as FQGNSA. The CDR3 is made up of 13 amino acids. The ends were cut back, 5 bases at V and 2 bases at J, with 9 bases in the middle. CDR3 in amino acids: CASSLTLNYGYTF. DNA for the CDR3: TGTGCCAGCAGCCTTACTCTGAACTATGGCTACACCTTC. Full variable domain (outside the CDR3, taken from reference TRBV7-2 and TRBJ1-2): GAGVSQSPSNKVTEKGKDVELRCDPISGHTALYWYRQSLGQGLEFLIYFQGNSAPDKSGLPSDRFSAERTGGSVSTLTIQRTQQEDSAVYLCASSLTLNYGYTFGSGTRLTVV.

The chain joins TRBV7-9 to TRBJ2-7; 7 bases are a match to TRBD2. This CDR3 is built from 16 residues. From germline, CDR1 is SEHNR and CDR2 FQNEAQ (reference sequence). Trimming at V came to 3 bases and at J to 5 bases, leaving 13 bases not matched to a gene. CDR3 DNA sequence: TGTGCCAGCAGCTTGGGGGAGGGCTTCCTTGGTGACGAGCAGTACTTC. Protein product: CASSLGEGFLGDEQYF.

The V and J genes are TRBV10-1 and TRBJ2-7; TRBD2 might be the D (6 bases). Germline V CDR1 and CDR2: WNHNN, SYGVQD (reference sequence). Trimming cost V 6 bases and J 0 bases, with 15 bases left between them. CDR3 length equals 15 residues. The CDR3 spells CASSSGDPSSYEQYF. The CDR3, as DNA: TGCGCCAGCAGCTCGGGGGACCCGAGCTCCTACGAGCAGTACTTC.

V and J are TRBV5-1 and TRBJ1-5; D not resolved. Germline CDR1 is SGHRS and CDR2 is YFSETQ. Trimming cost V 0 bases and J 6 bases, with 10 bases left between them. The CDR3 has 14 residues. CDR3 loop: CASSLAGDGQPQHF. In DNA form, the CDR3 reads TGCGCCAGCAGCTTGGCGGGAGACGGTCAGCCCCAGCATTTT.

The genes are TRBV4-1 and TRBJ2-3; 10 nucleotides agree with TRBD2. The CDR3 is 18 amino acids. Germline V lookup: CDR1 MGHRA, CDR2 YSYEKL. V lost 0 bases, J lost 8 bases, and 14 bases stayed unmatched. The CDR3, as DNA: TGCGCCAGCAGCCAAGATCTTGCGGTGCTAGCGGGAGTTGGTACGCAGTATTTT. Translation gives CASSQDLAVLAGVGTQYF.

The rearrangement links TRBV11-2 to TRBJ1-3, with D hard to call. This CDR3 has 13 residues. With 4 bases removed from V and 5 bases from J, the gap between germline ends came to 9 bases. Per the germline V gene, CDR1 is SGHAT and CDR2 is FQNNGV. The CDR3 DNA reads as TGTGCCAGCAGCTCCCAATCCCGAAACACCATATATTTT. Its protein is CASSSQSRNTIYF.

The J gene is TRBJ2-7, the V gene TRBV4-1, with TRBD1 as a possible D gene (6 bases). Deletions cut 2 bases from V and 4 bases from J, with 15 bases between. This CDR3 is 15 amino acids long. Germline V CDR1 and CDR2: MGHRA, YSYEKL. In DNA, the CDR3 is TGCGCCAGCAGCCAAAAGCCCCCTGGACAGTACGAGCAGTACTTC. It codes for CASSQKPPGQYEQYF.

The chain is built from TRBV5-6 and TRBJ2-2, with D perhaps matching TRBD2 (6 bases). The CDR3 consists of 17 residues. Germline CDR1 SGHDT, CDR2 YYEEEE. V was shortened by 0 bases and J by 5 bases, with 17 bases between the two germline ends. CDR3 protein: CASSLGGRAGYTGELFF. The CDR3 DNA reads as TGTGCCAGCAGCTTGGGCGGGCGAGCGGGCTATACCGGGGAGCTGTTTTTT. The full variable domain, completed using reference TRBV5-6 and TRBJ2-2, is DAGVTQSPTHLIKTRGQQVTLRCSPKSGHDTVSWYQQALGQGPQFIFQYYEEEERQRGNFPDRFSGHQFPNYSSELNVNALLLGDSALYLCASSLGGRAGYTGELFFGEGSRLTVL.

This chain links TRBV30 with TRBJ2-1; 12 bases match TRBD2. Unmatched junction bases numbered 6, after V lost 7 bases and J lost 8 bases. The CDR3 length is 13 residues. The germline V gene encodes CDR1 GTSNPN and CDR2 SVGIG (reference sequence). CDR3 loop: CASWTSGTYEQFF. The CDR3 region has the DNA TGTGCCTCCTGGACTAGCGGGACATATGAGCAGTTCTTC. Full variable domain (rest looked up from reference TRBV30 and TRBJ2-1): SQTIHQWPATLVQPVGSPLSLECTVEGTSNPNLYWYRQAAGRGLQLLFYSVGIGQISSEVPQNLSASRPQDRQFILSSKKLLLSDSGFYLCASWTSGTYEQFFGPGTRLTVL.

V is TRBV7-9 and J is TRBJ2-5; D is unclear. The J call may be in error: the DNA end matches TRBJ2-7 better. CDR3 length: 14 amino acids. The germline V gene has CDR1 SEHNR and CDR2 FQNEAQ (reference sequence). The CDR3: CASKAQAASYEQYF. The CDR3 nucleotides read TGTGCCAGCAAGGCCCAGGCAGCCTCCTACGAGCAGTACTTC.

The chain uses TRBV18 and TRBJ1-1; the D is unclear. Per the germline V gene, CDR1 is KGHSH and CDR2 is LQKENI. This CDR3 is built from 16 residues. V was clipped by 4 bases and J by 0 bases, with 15 bases between them. The DNA for the CDR3 is TGTGCCAGCTCACGGTCGGGAGTGGATGTGAACACTGAAGCTTTCTTT. Its translation is CASSRSGVDVNTEAFF.